Below are 27 T cell receptor beta chains sequenced from a single sample in a study of early T cells in non-severe SARS-CoV-2 infection. MiXCR, applied by TCRdb to the 5' RACE reads, yields one record per CDR3 protein. The sample has just under 65,000 distinct CDR3 sequences, around 11% seen once. The sequences come from whole blood, collected at baseline. The receptors were sampled from an adult who was a healthcare worker with PCR-confirmed SARS-CoV-2 infection or an uninfected control (not recorded which).

The J gene is TRBJ1-1, the V gene TRBV6-5; no clear D. This CDR3 is 12 amino acids long. In germline, CDR1 is MNHEY, CDR2 SVGAGI. Trimming pared 6 bases from V and 1 base from J, leaving 6 bases between. CDR3 region: CASSGANTEAFF. CDR3 nucleotides: TGTGCCAGCAGCGGCGCGAACACTGAAGCTTTCTTT.

This chain links TRBV5-1 with TRBJ2-6; the D gene is possibly TRBD1 (6 bases). CDR3 length: 17 residues. V gave up 0 bases and J gave up 1 base, with 11 bases separating them. Germline CDR1 reads SGHRS; CDR2 reads YFSETQ. In nucleotides, the CDR3 is TGCGCCAGCAGCTTGGCACACAGGGCATCTGGGGCCAACGTCCTGACTTTC. This sequence encodes CASSLAHRASGANVLTF.

The chain has TRBV7-9 and TRBJ1-1, with a tentative D call TRBD1 (6 bases). The V and J ends lost 6 bases and 0 bases respectively, with 14 bases between them. The CDR3 has 15 residues. From germline, CDR1 is SEHNR and CDR2 FQNEAQ (reference sequence). CDR3 in DNA: TGTGCCAGCAGTAGGACAGAATCCATGAACACTGAAGCTTTCTTT. Its translation is CASSRTESMNTEAFF.

The chain links TRBV5-5 to TRBJ2-2, with D hard to call. The CDR3 consists of 18 residues. Germline V lookup: CDR1 SGHKS, CDR2 YYEKEE (reference sequence). Trimming shortened V by 0 bases and J by 4 bases, and 19 bases separated the two germline ends. CDR3: CASSLASMGGRTTGELFF. As DNA, the CDR3 is TGTGCCAGCAGCTTGGCTAGTATGGGCGGCCGCACCACCGGGGAGCTGTTTTTT.

In its sample, this clonotype was seen many times. This sequence joins TRBV6-2 or TRBV6-3 and TRBJ2-3; a weak D match, TRBD2 (5 bases). The CDR3 contains 12 residues. CDR1 and CDR2 from the germline V gene are MNHEY and SVGEGT. The germline V and J ends were trimmed by 6 bases and 8 bases, with 12 bases remaining between them. The DNA of the CDR3 is TGTGCCAGCAGAAAGGACCGGGGTACGCAGTATTTT. Protein sequence: CASRKDRGTQYF.

This clonotype was picked up a small number of times. The chain uses TRBV6-6 and TRBJ2-1; D is ambiguous. The CDR3 spans 16 residues. Deletions cut 0 bases from V and 0 bases from J, with 9 bases between. Germline CDR1 reads MNHNY; CDR2 reads SVGAGI (reference sequence). As DNA, the CDR3 is TGTGCCAGCAGTTACTCGAAGCTCCTCTCCTACAATGAGCAGTTCTTC. Its translation is CASSYSKLLSYNEQFF.

The chain uses TRBV12-3 or TRBV12-4 and TRBJ2-1; TRBD1 agrees at 8 bases. This CDR3 region has 15 residues. The V gene end was trimmed by 4 bases and the J gene end by 3 bases; junction bases not matched to a gene: 5. As DNA, the CDR3 is TGTGCCAGCAGTTCCGGGACAGGAAGCTACAATGAGCAGTTCTTC. It is translated as CASSSGTGSYNEQFF.

This clonotype was detected a few times. The chain combines TRBV29-1 with TRBJ1-2; 7 positions agree with TRBD1. Germline assignment: CDR1 SQVTM and CDR2 ANQGSEA. This CDR3 comprises 12 residues. With V trimmed by 3 bases and J by 8 bases, 6 bases remained unmatched. The CDR3 region has the DNA TGCAGCGTTGACGGGAGACAGGGCGGCTACACCTTC. It specifies CSVDGRQGGYTF.

This chain joins TRBV7-8 and TRBJ1-1, with D hard to call. CDR3 length equals 13 residues. The ends were cut back, 6 bases at V and 1 base at J, with 9 bases in the middle. The germline CDR1 and CDR2 sequences are SGHVS and FQNEAQ. The CDR3 here is CASRATSNTEAFF. The CDR3 region has the DNA TGTGCCAGCAGGGCAACTTCGAACACTGAAGCTTTCTTT.

The rearrangement joins TRBV18 to TRBJ1-1, with D unresolved. The CDR3 covers 13 residues. V lost 2 bases and J 1 base, leaving 5 bases between the germline ends. Per germline, CDR1 KGHSH and CDR2 LQKENI. The CDR3 loop reads CASSPNRNTEAFF. CDR3 DNA: TGTGCCAGCTCACCAAACAGGAACACTGAAGCTTTCTTT.

Only a few counts were recorded for this clonotype. The rearrangement joins TRBV11-3 to TRBJ2-1, with D possibly matching TRBD2 (5 bases). CDR1 SGHNT and CDR2 YENEEA come from the germline V gene. The V gene lost 4 bases and the J gene lost 5 bases, with 18 bases spanning the gap. The CDR3 sequence is 16 residues long. The CDR3 region has the DNA TGTGCCAGCAGCTCTAGACGCAGAGGGTCGAACAATGAGCAGTTCTTC. Encoded protein: CASSSRRRGSNNEQFF.

This clonotype was counted at least ten times. This chain links TRBV11-2 with TRBJ2-1; 12 bases are a match to TRBD2. Germline values: CDR1 SGHAT, CDR2 FQNNGV. The V gene end was trimmed by 5 bases and the J gene end by 9 bases; junction bases not matched to a gene: 11. This CDR3 contains 16 residues. The DNA of the CDR3 is TGTGCCAGCAGCATTAACCTAGCGGGGGGGCTCGGTGAGCAGTTCTTC. Its protein is CASSINLAGGLGEQFF.

This clonotype was observed many times. This chain links TRBV15 with TRBJ1-5, with D uncertain. The CDR3 extends over 15 amino acids. CDR1 is LNHNV, CDR2 YYDKDF, per germline (reference sequence). Trimming removed 3 bases at V and 0 bases at J, with 9 bases between. The CDR3 region has the DNA TGTGCCACCAGCAGGGGAAGAAGTAGCAATCAGCCCCAGCATTTT. Protein sequence: CATSRGRSSNQPQHF.

The chain has TRBV5-6 and TRBJ2-1, with 9 bases identical to TRBD1. This CDR3 is built from 16 residues. Germline CDR1 reads SGHDT; CDR2 reads YYEEEE. The V gene end was trimmed by 1 base and the J gene end by 7 bases; junction bases not matched to a gene: 9. This chain's CDR3 is CASSLPGTGWGNEQFF. Here the CDR3 DNA reads TGTGCCAGCAGCTTGCCCGGGACAGGGTGGGGAAATGAGCAGTTCTTC.

This clonotype turned up a few times. The chain employs TRBV20-1 and TRBJ2-7; TRBD2 aligns across 7 bases. From germline, CDR1 is DFQATT and CDR2 SNEGSKA (reference sequence). The V and J ends lost 0 bases and 2 bases, in that order; junction bases with no gene match: 4. The CDR3 has 14 residues. CDR3 bases: TGCAGTGCTAGAGATGCCCGGGGGGCCTACGAGCAGTACTTC. This gives the protein CSARDARGAYEQYF.

This clonotype has only a few counts. V is TRBV27 and J is TRBJ1-2; 8 bases map to TRBD1. The CDR3 has 14 residues. Trimming cost V 5 bases and J 7 bases; bases outside gene matches: 9. Germline V gene lookup returns CDR1 MNHEY and CDR2 SMNVEV (reference sequence). CDR3 coding DNA: TGTGCCAGCAGTCTAATGACAGGGGTCGGTGGCTACACCTTC. Protein product: CASSLMTGVGGYTF.

The chain combines TRBV20-1 with TRBJ2-7; perhaps TRBD1 as D (5 bases). The CDR3 has 14 amino acids. In germline, CDR1 is DFQATT, CDR2 SNEGSKA (reference sequence). The V gene lost 5 bases and the J gene lost 4 bases, with 18 bases spanning the gap. The CDR3 coding sequence is TGCAGTGCTCCCCGCGCGCAGGGCGTATACGAGCAGTACTTC. This translates into CSAPRAQGVYEQYF.

The V and J genes are TRBV29-1 and TRBJ2-7, with 9 nucleotides matching TRBD1. The trim removed 7 bases at V and 5 bases at J, leaving 6 bases unmatched. Germline CDR1 reads SQVTM; CDR2 reads ANQGSEA. There are 12 residues in the CDR3. As DNA, the CDR3 is TGCAGCGGGACAGGGGATGAAAACGAGCAGTACTTC. Protein product: CSGTGDENEQYF.

CDR3 DNA: TGCGCCAGCAGCCCCAGGGAGGGGGTGACTGAAGCTTTCTTT. Protein sequence: CASSPREGVTEAFF. The rearrangement uses TRBV5-1 and TRBJ1-1; D may be TRBD1 (6 bases). The CDR3 runs 14 residues. V lost 4 bases to trimming and J lost 5 bases, with 15 bases between them. Germline V CDR1 and CDR2: SGHRS, YFSETQ.

This clonotype has a handful of counts. This chain links TRBV20-1 with TRBJ2-3, with 13 bases that match TRBD2. The germline V gene has CDR1 DFQATT and CDR2 SNEGSKA (reference sequence). J gave up 2 bases and V 0 bases, and 8 bases lay outside the gene matches. The CDR3 is 18 amino acids. CDR3 region: CSARDPSGTSGDTDTQYF. The DNA for the CDR3 is TGCAGTGCTAGAGATCCATCGGGGACTAGCGGGGACACAGATACGCAGTATTTT.

The J gene is TRBJ2-5, the V gene TRBV11-3, with 7 nucleotides matching TRBD2. CDR1 and CDR2 from the germline V gene are SGHNT and YENEEA. V shed 5 bases, J shed 5 bases, and the junction held 11 bases outside the gene matches. The CDR3 length is 15 residues. CDR3 sequence (DNA): TGTGCCAGCAGCCTGGGGGGGACCAACTTGGAGACCCAGTACTTC. This encodes CASSLGGTNLETQYF. Full variable domain (remainder filled in from reference TRBV11-3 and TRBJ2-5): EAGVVQSPRYKIIEKKQPVAFWCNPISGHNTLYWYLQNLGQGPELLIRYENEEAVDDSQLPKDRFSAERLKGVDSTLKIQPAELGDSAVYLCASSLGGTNLETQYFGPGTRLLVL.

The chain employs TRBV6-2 or TRBV6-3 and TRBJ2-7; D is perhaps TRBD2 (5 bases). V was cut by 5 bases and J by 1 base, with 9 bases left in between. The V gene's germline CDR1 is MNHEY and CDR2 SVGEGT. The CDR3 loop spans 13 amino acids. The CDR3 is CASSTRVSYEQYF. In DNA form, the CDR3 reads TGTGCCAGCAGTACGAGGGTTTCCTACGAGCAGTACTTC.

By sample share, this clonotype is medium-sized (0.01 to 0.1%). The chain joins TRBV7-6 to TRBJ2-1; possibly TRBD2 for D (5 bases). This CDR3 is 15 amino acids long. The germline CDR1 and CDR2 sequences are SGHVS and FNYEAQ. Deletions cut 7 bases from V and 9 bases from J, with 22 bases between. This chain's CDR3 is CASTLTGEKYSEQFF. For the CDR3, the DNA is TGTGCCAGCACCCTAACCGGGGAAAAGTATAGTGAGCAGTTCTTC.

This clonotype was seen only a few times. The chain has TRBV6-6 and TRBJ1-2; 7 nucleotides align to TRBD1. Germline values: CDR1 MNHNY, CDR2 SVGAGI (reference sequence). The V gene end was trimmed by 2 bases and the J gene end by 4 bases; junction bases not matched to a gene: 4. The CDR3 consists of 14 residues. The CDR3 region has the DNA TGTGCCAGCAGTTACCCGACAGGGACCTATGGCTACACCTTC. Translated: CASSYPTGTYGYTF.

Details on this clonotype: A junction boundary mismatches the germline segment, possibly from a read error. In DNA, the CDR3 is TGTGCCTCCAGTGATTTAGGGCAGCCGAGCTCCTACAATGAGCAGTTCTTC. Amino acid sequence: CASSDLGQPSSYNEQFF. The V gene is TRBV24-1, the J gene TRBJ2-1; unclear D gene. This CDR3 is 17 amino acids long. Germline V gene sequence: CDR1 KGHDR, CDR2 SFDVKD.

This clonotype has a handful of counts. CDR3 sequence: CASSPGIAGEETQYF. The CDR3 DNA follows: TGTGCCAGCAGCCCGGGTATAGCGGGGGAAGAGACCCAGTACTTC. This sequence joins TRBV11-3 and TRBJ2-5, with TRBD2 identical over 9 bases. There are 15 residues in the CDR3. The germline V gene encodes CDR1 SGHNT and CDR2 YENEEA. Trimming at V came to 5 bases and at J to 3 bases, leaving 7 bases not matched to a gene.

This clonotype was recorded many times. The chain uses TRBV6-5 and TRBJ2-5; 12 bases are shared with TRBD2. V lost 5 bases, J lost 7 bases, and 8 bases stayed unmatched. The CDR3 has 15 amino acids. Per germline, CDR1 MNHEY and CDR2 SVGAGI. The CDR3: CASSTPSGGVGTQYF. CDR3 sequence (DNA): TGTGCCAGCAGTACCCCTAGCGGGGGGGTGGGGACCCAGTACTTC.